These T cell receptor beta chains were read from a single sample in a study of shared clonotypes between healthy human individuals. Here immunoSEQ multiplex PCR was the method, and the copy in TCRdb shows in-frame clones only, minus some. Among some 500,000 clones listed, approximately 95% were seen once. The source material was naive CD4+ T cells sorted from blood. These receptors were obtained from a woman aged 25 to 39 in good health. Each CDR3 is given with its conserved first and last residue. The order of the fields is D gene, V gene, J gene, clone size, CDR3 length, CDR3 protein, CDR3 DNA. A D gene is named only where the DNA matches it firmly. Where a row states a size, it is once, few, many or the class of an expanded clone; other rows omit it.

-	TRBV11-2	TRBJ2-4	-	18	CASSLERVSRSGKNIQYF	TGTGCCAGCAGCTTAGAGAGGGTTAGCCGTTCGGGCAAAAACATTCAGTACTTC
-	TRBV7-9	TRBJ2-4	-	14	CASSHTHPQNIQYF	TGTGCCAGCAGCCATACCCACCCGCAAAACATTCAGTACTTC
-	TRBV28	TRBJ1-1	-	13	CASTPPRNTEAFF	TGTGCCAGCACCCCACCGCGAAACACTGAAGCTTTCTTT
TRBD2	TRBV6-1	TRBJ2-7	-	14	CASSATSGSHEQYF	TGTGCCAGCAGTGCTACTAGCGGGAGCCACGAGCAGTACTTC
-	TRBV19	TRBJ2-2	-	16	CASSLPAAPNTGELFF	TGTGCCAGTAGCCTCCCGGCGGCACCGAACACCGGGGAGCTGTTTTTT
TRBD1	TRBV19	TRBJ2-7	once	15	CASSKPGQGLWGQYF	TGTGCCAGTAGTAAGCCGGGACAGGGCCTTTGGGGGCAGTACTTC
-	TRBV2	TRBJ1-5	-	16	CASSVSQLNSNQPQHF	TGTGCCAGCAGTGTCTCACAGCTAAATAGCAATCAGCCCCAGCATTTT
-	TRBV5-1	TRBJ2-4	-	16	CASSLGVTGLKNIQYF	TGCGCCAGCAGCTTGGGAGTTACAGGACTAAAAAACATTCAGTACTTC
-	TRBV2	TRBJ2-7	-	12	CASSVEPAEQYF	TGTGCCAGCAGTGTGGAACCCGCCGAGCAGTACTTC
-	TRBV6-6	TRBJ1-1	-	14	CASTSPPVDTEAFF	TGTGCCAGCACCTCGCCCCCGGTCGACACTGAAGCTTTCTTT
-	TRBV30	TRBJ2-5	once	13	CAWSGGGQETQYF	TGTGCCTGGAGCGGGGGCGGGCAAGAGACCCAGTACTTC
TRBD2	TRBV18	TRBJ2-3	-	17	CASARGLAGGNTDTQYF	TGTGCCAGCGCGCGGGGATTAGCGGGAGGCAACACAGATACGCAGTATTTT
-	TRBV29-1	TRBJ1-5	few	13	CSVEGQGDQPQHF	TGCAGCGTTGAAGGGCAGGGAGATCAGCCCCAGCATTTT
-	TRBV28	TRBJ1-5	-	14	CASTGHDENQPQHF	TGTGCCAGCACCGGACACGATGAGAATCAGCCCCAGCATTTT
-	TRBV28	TRBJ1-2	-	13	CASQEYDFGGYTF	TGTGCCAGTCAGGAGTACGACTTCGGTGGCTACACCTTC
TRBD2	TRBV5-1	TRBJ2-1	-	15	CASSSGTSSYNEQFF	TGCGCCAGCAGCTCCGGGACTAGCAGCTACAATGAGCAGTTCTTC
TRBD1	TRBV2	TRBJ1-2	-	14	CATLDRQGFYGYTF	TGTGCCACTTTGGACAGGCAGGGGTTCTATGGCTACACCTTC
TRBD1	TRBV7-2	TRBJ2-7	-	14	CASSRDRGFYEQYF	TGTGCCAGCAGCCGGGACAGGGGGTTCTACGAGCAGTACTTC
-	TRBV28	TRBJ1-5	-	14	CASSLTAGRQPQHF	TGTGCCAGCAGTTTAACGGCCGGGCGGCAGCCCCAGCATTTT
TRBD1	TRBV6-6	TRBJ1-5	once	14	CASRGTGRGQPQHF	TGTGCCAGCAGAGGGACAGGGAGAGGCCAGCCCCAGCATTTT
-	TRBV19	TRBJ1-1	-	15	CASSSQGGMNTEAFF	TGTGCCAGTAGTTCCCAGGGCGGGATGAACACTGAAGCTTTCTTT
TRBD2	TRBV7-9	TRBJ2-7	once	15	CASSPRTSGSYEQYF	TGTGCCAGCAGCCCTAGGACTAGCGGGAGCTACGAGCAGTACTTC
-	TRBV30	TRBJ2-2	-	14	CAGRGAVGAGELFF	TGTGCCGGACGGGGGGCAGTAGGAGCCGGGGAGCTGTTTTTT
-	TRBV7-9	TRBJ1-1	-	14	CASSPQGVGTEAFF	TGTGCCAGCAGCCCACAGGGAGTCGGCACTGAAGCTTTCTTT
-	TRBV9	TRBJ2-5	-	13	CASSVAWGETQYF	TGTGCCAGCAGCGTAGCTTGGGGAGAGACCCAGTACTTC
-	TRBV11-2	TRBJ2-7	-	15	CASSLRVSQSYEQYF	TGTGCCAGCAGCTTACGCGTCTCCCAGAGCTACGAGCAGTACTTC
-	TRBV6-5	TRBJ2-2	-	14	CASSYSDNTGELFF	TGTGCCAGCAGTTACTCCGATAACACCGGGGAGCTGTTTTTT
-	TRBV27	TRBJ2-6	-	17	CASSLFSGSSGANVLTF	TGTGCCAGCAGTTTGTTTAGCGGAAGCTCTGGGGCCAACGTCCTGACTTTC
TRBD1	TRBV2	TRBJ2-7	-	15	CASGPPRQGAYEQYF	TGTGCCAGCGGTCCCCCCCGACAGGGAGCCTACGAGCAGTACTTC
-	TRBV28	TRBJ1-5	-	14	CASIGALSNQPQHF	TGTGCCAGCATCGGGGCTTTAAGCAATCAGCCCCAGCATTTT
-	TRBV4-1	TRBJ2-7	-	13	CASSQDPRNEQYF	TGCGCCAGCAGCCAAGATCCTAGAAACGAGCAGTACTTC
-	TRBV18	TRBJ2-6	-	17	CASSPQGGSAGANVLTF	TGTGCCAGCTCACCACAGGGAGGATCGGCTGGGGCCAACGTCCTGACTTTC
-	TRBV28	TRBJ2-5	-	12	CASRGQKETQYF	TGTGCCAGCAGGGGACAAAAAGAGACCCAGTACTTC
-	TRBV11-2	TRBJ2-7	few	15	CASSLDLGSSYEQYF	TGTGCCAGCAGCTTAGATCTGGGCAGCTCCTACGAGCAGTACTTC
TRBD2	TRBV7-9	TRBJ2-7	-	15	CASSPKREGSYEQYF	TGTGCCAGCAGCCCTAAGCGGGAGGGCTCCTACGAGCAGTACTTC
TRBD2	TRBV30	TRBJ2-3	-	16	CAWSSGTSGNTDTQYF	TGTGCCTGGAGTAGTGGAACTAGCGGAAACACAGATACGCAGTATTTT
-	TRBV5-4	TRBJ2-2	-	14	CASSLGGSTGELFF	TGTGCCAGCAGCTTGGGGGGGAGCACCGGGGAGCTGTTTTTT
-	TRBV28	TRBJ2-7	-	13	CASSFGSVVEQYF	TGTGCCAGCAGTTTCGGGTCGGTCGTGGAGCAGTACTTC
-	TRBV5-1	TRBJ2-2	-	17	CASSPTWYGTNTGELFF	TGCGCCAGCAGCCCAACTTGGTACGGGACGAACACCGGGGAGCTGTTTTTT